The clone carrying this T cell receptor (beta chain) showed up many times. What it recognizes is unknown. The data belong to a study of breast tumors, draining lymph nodes, adjacent tissues. Findings and caveats of the study: That most tumor T cells come from lymph nodes remained unproven. Tumor TCR diversity was below lymph nodes but above nontumor tissue. Most tumor T cells seemingly derive from lymph node, then expand in tumor. Luminal-like breast cancer showed significantly greater tumor-nontumor repertoire similarity than basal-like breast cancer did.

The lymph nodes were axillary draining lymph nodes from breast cancer patients. TCRdb re-called the multiplex PCR reads with MiXCR, one entry per CDR3 protein. The sample lists about 230,000 distinct CDR3 sequences, about 32% occurring once. V shed 2 bases and J 1 base; nucleotides not matched to a gene: 11. Germline values: CDR1 SGHTA, CDR2 FQGNSA. The CDR3 runs to 19 residues. This chain uses TRBV7-2 with TRBJ2-3; TRBD2 agrees at 11 bases. Sequenced: axillary lymph node tissue. The TCR was taken from a female donor with breast cancer. Some clones in this sample may be carry-over from other donors' samples. This CDR3 is CASSLSRLAGGRGTDTQYF. CDR3 nucleotides: TGTGCCAGCAGCTTATCGAGATTAGCGGGAGGGCGCGGCACAGATACGCAGTATTTT.